This TCR beta chain came from a study of CD8+ T cells in alopecia areata. Trimming pared 4 bases from V and 4 bases from J, leaving 8 bases between. This CDR3 spans 12 amino acids. The V gene's germline CDR1 is SGHNT and CDR2 YYREEE (reference sequence). This clone has just a few counts. Antigen specificity is unknown. Additional DNA sequences in this sample encode the identical CDR3. Sequencing relied on a cDNA template that was reverse transcribed from extracted RNA. Generated by immunoSEQ multiplex PCR, the TCRdb table keeps only in-frame clones and is missing some. The data contain 180,000 or so clones, roughly 46% of them seen just once; the ten biggest clones take up about a tenth. Findings and caveats of the study: Tofacitinib delivered significant drops in scalp clonality and in expanded CD8+ clones among the top 100.

Documented treatment: oral pan-JAK inhibitor, 5-10 mg twice daily. Sequenced here: CD8+ T cells sorted from blood, sampled around week 54, from a patient treated with tofacitinib. The chain combines TRBV5-4 with TRBJ1-2; D possibly corresponds to TRBD1 (5 bases). This TCR derives from a human donor with alopecia areata. CDR3 amino acids: CASSLDSYGYTF. In DNA form, the CDR3 reads TGTGCCAGCAGCCTTGACAGCTATGGCTACACCTTC.